This TCR beta chain is from a study of blood T cells in healthy people across ages. Study results and limitations: CMV status of donors was not determined, possibly confounding expanded clonotype changes. Versus aged donors, long-lived donors had higher diversity and more naive CD4+ cells. The fall in TCR beta diversity per million T cells was roughly linear with age.

Germline loops: CDR1 SEHNR, CDR2 FQNEAQ (reference sequence). V shed 4 bases and J 5 bases; nucleotides not matched to a gene: 11. The CDR3 consists of 16 residues. A sample-barcoded 5' primer and a J-beta primer mix were used in a second PCR of about 7 to 11 cycles. One entry per CDR3 protein results from TCRdb running MiXCR on the 5' RACE reads. The sample records around 800,000 distinct CDR3 sequences, 53% being singletons. Points on this clonotype: Its antigen is unknown.

Sequencing was carried out using blood. This TCR was sampled from an older man in good health. The rearrangement links TRBV7-9 to TRBJ2-1; 7 bases are shared with TRBD1. CDR3 coding DNA: TGTGCCAGCAGCTCCCGGCCCTGGCAGGGGGACAATGAGCAGTTCTTC. Translation gives CASSSRPWQGDNEQFF.